This TCR beta chain was identified in a study of cytomegalovirus exposure and HLA in healthy donors. The PCR had 60 Vbeta and 13 Jbeta primers. Here immunoSEQ multiplex PCR was the method, and the copy in TCRdb shows in-frame clones only, minus some. This sample has around 160,000 clones, with around 77% found just once. Germline V gives CDR1 SGHRS, CDR2 YFSETQ. There are 15 residues in the CDR3. Trimming cost V 4 bases and J 4 bases; bases outside gene matches: 11. Material for sequencing was PBMCs. The receptor was isolated from a woman between 35 and 50 years old in good health and CMV-seropositive. The chain has TRBV5-1 and TRBJ2-7; 7 bases agree with TRBD2. The CDR3 loop is CASSKGAGEIYEQYF. DNA for the CDR3: TGCGCCAGCAGCAAAGGCGCGGGGGAGATATACGAGCAGTACTTC. The full variable domain, rest sourced from reference TRBV5-1 and TRBJ2-7, is KAGVTQTPRYLIKTRGQQVTLSCSPISGHRSVSWYQQTPGQGLQFLFEYFSETQRNKGNFPGRFSGRQFSNSRSEMNVSTLELGDSALYLCASSKGAGEIYEQYFGPGTRLTVT.